This entry describes one T cell receptor (beta chain). In the original processing: Amplified reference gene primers provided the basis for estimating nucleated cell counts. The method was immunoSEQ multiplex PCR; TCRdb's version includes in-frame clones alone and lacks a portion of them. Clone size and the V and J calls come from that table; the DNA yielded D and trimming. The repertoire holds 150,000 to 200,000 clones, approximately 82% seen once, with 22% in the top ten. The junction had 12 bases not matched to a gene; V was cut back by 8 bases and J by 5 bases. The CDR3 has 17 amino acids. Germline-derived CDR1 and CDR2 are LNHDA and SQIVND (reference sequence). This entry is derived from a study of blood T cell repertoires in COVID-19. The overall study: Material from acute and convalescent COVID-19 was sourced from the United States, Italy and Spain. Sources were T cells, B-cell-depleted T cells, or PBMCs; the material itself was cDNA or gDNA.

The TCR sequence derives from a woman of 80 years or more with acute or convalescent COVID-19. The rearrangement uses TRBV19 and TRBJ2-1, with 13 bases lining up with TRBD2. The specimen was peripheral blood. The CDR3 DNA reads TGTGCCAGTGCTACTAGCGGGAGGGCCTGGGCGCACAATGAGCAGTTCTTC. Residues: CASATSGRAWAHNEQFF.